This T cell receptor (beta chain) appears in the sequencing data of a study of CD8 T cells in Susac syndrome. Random-hexamer reverse transcription was applied to about 0.5 to 1 ug RNA. The authors amplified TCR beta CDR3 across 54 Vbeta and 13 Jbeta using immunoSEQ multiplex PCR. TCRdb re-called the immunoSEQ multiplex PCR reads through MiXCR, storing one row per CDR3 protein. The repertoire holds 150,000 to 200,000 distinct CDR3 sequences, approximately 93% seen once, with 0.09% to 0.095% in the top ten. Trimming took off 2 bases at V and 4 bases at J, with 11 bases between the two ends. Germline lookup yields CDR1 SGHRS and CDR2 YFSETQ. CDR3 size: 14 residues. Sequencing of TCR beta was undertaken in CD8+ and CD4+ T cells derived from blood. The multiple sclerosis control group consisted of treatment-naive patients whose relapsing-remitting disease, which was either stable or active, fulfilled revised McDonald criteria. Both CD4+ and CD8+ T cells were negatively isolated, and TEMRA cells underwent FACS enrichment.

V gene TRBV5-1 combines with J gene TRBJ2-3, with no clear D. This receptor was obtained from a human donor with multiple sclerosis. Material for sequencing was CD4+ T cells from PBMCs. In nucleotides, the CDR3 is TGCGCCAGCAGCTTAAAAGGAGCCTCAGATACGCAGTATTTT. Encoded protein: CASSLKGASDTQYF.